Below, 5 T cell receptor beta chains from the same sample are listed, as sequenced in a study of blood T cell repertoires in COVID-19. Method: immunoSEQ multiplex PCR; TCRdb's copy keeps in-frame clones and lacks some. This repertoire shows about 240,000 clones, approximately 86% found once; its top ten account for approximately 7.9%. Sequencing used peripheral blood. The receptors here all came from a man in his 60s who had recovered from COVID-19.

The genes are TRBV29-1 and TRBJ1-1; 7 nucleotides match TRBD1. Germline V gene lookup returns CDR1 SQVTM and CDR2 ANQGSEA. Germline trimming cut 4 bases from V and 9 bases from J; bases unmatched to any gene: 2. This CDR3 comprises 10 residues. The DNA of the CDR3 is TGCAGCGTTGTGGGACAGAAAGCTTTCTTT. Translation gives CSVVGQKAFF.

As regards this clone: The sample holds other DNA sequences that translate to the same CDR3. CDR3 nucleotides: TGTGCCAGCAGCCGCGGGCCGTCCTACGAGCAGTACGTC. As protein: CASSRGPSYEQYV. The chain employs TRBV6-5 and TRBJ2-7; D is perhaps TRBD2 (5 bases). Trimming removed 6 bases at V and 1 base at J, with 10 bases between. The germline V gene encodes CDR1 MNHEY and CDR2 SVGAGI. This CDR3 comprises 13 residues.

The rearrangement joins TRBV7-6 to TRBJ2-5; no clear D. CDR1 is SGHVS and CDR2 is FNYEAQ in the germline V gene. The CDR3 is 12 residues long. V was shortened by 8 bases and J by 4 bases, with 11 bases between the two germline ends. The chain's CDR3 is CASAATVETQYF. The DNA for the CDR3 is TGTGCCAGCGCCGCTACTGTAGAGACCCAGTACTTC. Full variable domain (outside the CDR3, taken from reference TRBV7-6 and TRBJ2-5): GAGVSQSPRYKVTKRGQDVALRCDPISGHVSLYWYRQALGQGPEFLTYFNYEAQQDKSGLPNDRFSAERPEGSISTLTIQRTEQRDSAMYRCASAATVETQYFGPGTRLLVL.

The chain carries TRBV9 and TRBJ2-1, with D perhaps TRBD1 (5 bases). Trimming left V 4 bases short and J 4 bases short, with 18 bases between. Per the germline V gene, CDR1 is SGDLS and CDR2 is YYNGEE. The CDR3 runs to 16 residues. The CDR3 region has the DNA TGTGCCAGCAGCACCCACGACAGAGATCCGTACAATGAGCAGTTCTTC. This translates into CASSTHDRDPYNEQFF.

The CDR3: CASSESSAGVNQPQHF. The CDR3 coding sequence is TGTGCCAGCAGTGAATCCAGTGCAGGGGTCAATCAGCCCCAGCATTTT. The chain combines TRBV6-1 with TRBJ1-5; the D gene is possibly TRBD1 (6 bases). In germline, CDR1 is MNHNS, CDR2 SASEGT. The V end lost 2 bases, the J end lost 3 bases, and 14 bases lay between the germline ends. The length of the CDR3 is 16 residues.